A selection of T cell receptor beta chains follows, all from one sample in a study of CD8 T cells in ankylosing spondylitis. TCRdb reprocessed the 5' RACE reads via MiXCR and lists one record per CDR3 protein. The sample lists roughly 260,000 distinct CDR3 sequences, roughly 20% occurring once. Sequenced material: blood, either unsorted or a sorted T cell fraction (not recorded which). The source is a male donor with ankylosing spondylitis or in good health (not recorded which). The CDR3 runs from the conserved cysteine through the conserved F or W. D genes are given only for firm matches. Size is stated for part of the rows, as once, few or many counts, or as a class when the clone is expanded.

length | size | J | D | V | CDR3 | DNA
15 | . | TRBJ1-2 | . | TRBV6-2/TRBV6-3 | CASRRPPGQIWRYTF | TGTGCCAGCAGGCGCCCCCCGGGACAAATTTGGCGCTACACCTTC
15 | . | TRBJ2-5 | TRBD2 | TRBV29-1 | CSVSQGTSGSKTQYF | TGCAGCGTTTCCCAAGGGACTAGCGGGAGCAAGACCCAGTACTTC
14 | many | TRBJ1-3 | . | TRBV10-2 | CASNPVSSGNTIYF | TGCGCCAGCAACCCCGTGAGCTCTGGAAACACCATATATTTT
15 | many | TRBJ2-1 | . | TRBV5-1 | CASSLGQGSYNEQFF | TGTGCCAGCAGCTTAGGGCAGGGCTCCTACAATGAGCAGTTCTTC
16 | many | TRBJ1-5 | . | TRBV5-8 | CASSLETGRSNQPQHF | TGTGCCAGCAGCTTGGAGACAGGACGAAGCAATCAGCCCCAGCATTTT
15 | . | TRBJ1-1 | TRBD1 | TRBV4-1 | CASSIRTGGTTEAFF | TGCGCCAGCAGCATACGGACAGGAGGGACCACTGAAGCTTTCTTT
14 | . | TRBJ2-2 | TRBD1 | TRBV5-1 | CASSGTGNTGELFF | TGCGCCAGCAGCGGGACAGGGAACACCGGGGAGCTGTTTTTT
14 | many | TRBJ2-3 | . | TRBV12-3/TRBV12-4 | CASSYDRNTDTQYF | TGTGCCAGCAGTTATGACAGAAACACAGATACGCAGTATTTT
16 | few | TRBJ2-3 | . | TRBV21-1 | CASSKVTGHDRDTQYF | TGTGCCAGCAGCAAAGTGACAGGGCATGATAGAGATACGCAGTATTTT
16 | . | TRBJ2-6 | . | TRBV12-3/TRBV12-4 | CASSRPSGTGANVLTF | TGTGCCAGCAGCCGCCCTTCGGGGACTGGGGCCAACGTCCTGACTTTC
17 | few | TRBJ1-5 | . | TRBV6-2/TRBV6-3 | CASSYIRGGPDNQPQHF | TGTGCCAGCAGTTACATACGGGGGGGGCCTGACAATCAGCCCCAGCATTTT
16 | few | TRBJ2-2 | TRBD1 | TRBV12-3/TRBV12-4 | CASSRSGQPNTGELFF | TGTGCCAGCAGTCGGTCGGGACAGCCGAACACCGGGGAGCTGTTTTTT
14 | many | TRBJ2-1 | . | TRBV11-2 | CASSLEGRYNEQFF | TGTGCCAGCAGCTTAGAGGGGAGGTACAATGAGCAGTTCTTC
12 | . | TRBJ2-3 | . | TRBV5-1 | CASRKSPDTQYF | TGCGCCAGCAGAAAGTCTCCAGATACGCAGTATTTT
15 | . | TRBJ1-1 | TRBD1 | TRBV6-1 | CASRAEGGRNTEAFF | TGTGCCAGCAGAGCCGAAGGGGGCAGGAACACTGAAGCTTTCTTT
16 | few | TRBJ1-1 | . | TRBV5-1 | CASSLEPQGTNTEAFF | TGCGCCAGCAGCTTGGAACCCCAGGGGACGAACACTGAAGCTTTCTTT
12 | . | TRBJ1-1 | . | TRBV6-5 | CASSHGAAEAFF | TGTGCCAGCAGCCACGGGGCGGCAGAAGCTTTCTTT
17 | many | TRBJ1-6 | . | TRBV20-1 | CSARDRTQSSYNSPLHF | TGCAGTGCTAGAGATAGGACTCAAAGCTCCTATAATTCACCCCTCCACTTT
15 | few | TRBJ2-5 | . | TRBV23-1 | CASSQSNRARKTQYF | TGCGCCAGCAGTCAATCGAACAGGGCGCGAAAGACCCAGTACTTC
13 | . | TRBJ1-4 | . | TRBV12-3/TRBV12-4 | CASRTPTNEKLFF | TGTGCCAGCAGAACCCCGACTAATGAAAAACTGTTTTTT
17 | few | TRBJ1-6 | TRBD1 | TRBV12-3/TRBV12-4 | CASSLAPAGTENSPLHF | TGTGCCAGCAGTTTAGCCCCCGCCGGGACAGAGAATTCACCCCTCCACTTT
13 | few | TRBJ2-2 | . | TRBV20-1 | CSANYRVAGELFF | TGCAGTGCGAACTACAGGGTCGCCGGGGAGCTGTTTTTT
14 | . | TRBJ1-5 | . | TRBV18 | CASSLTRSNQPQHF | TGTGCCAGCTCACTAACTCGTAGCAATCAGCCCCAGCATTTT
18 | . | TRBJ2-6 | . | TRBV5-1 | CASRPDRGSYSGTNVLTF | TGCGCCAGCAGACCGGACAGAGGGTCCTACTCTGGGACCAACGTCCTGACTTTC
15 | many | TRBJ2-5 | TRBD1 | TRBV5-1 | CASSSGTGIQETQYF | TGCGCCAGCAGCTCAGGGACAGGGATCCAAGAGACCCAGTACTTC
13 | many | TRBJ1-1 | . | TRBV28 | CASSLTTNTEAFF | TGTGCCAGCAGTTTGACAACGAACACTGAAGCTTTCTTT
16 | . | TRBJ2-1 | . | TRBV25-1 | CASSSRLPASYNEQFF | TGTGCCAGCAGTTCCCGACTCCCGGCCAGCTACAATGAGCAGTTCTTC
13 | . | TRBJ2-1 | . | TRBV29-1 | CSVEGRRVSEQFF | TGCAGCGTTGAAGGACGTAGAGTTAGTGAGCAGTTCTTC
16 | once | TRBJ2-5 | . | TRBV5-1 | CASSLGTGTLQETQYF | TGCGCCAGCAGCTTGGGTACCGGGACCTTACAAGAGACCCAGTACTTC
16 | many | TRBJ2-1 | TRBD1 | TRBV20-1 | CSARDAGQGFYNEQFF | TGCAGTGCTAGAGATGCAGGACAGGGGTTCTACAATGAGCAGTTCTTC
14 | . | TRBJ2-1 | . | TRBV5-4 | CASSSKRGINEQFF | TGTGCCAGCAGCTCTAAACGGGGGATCAATGAGCAGTTCTTC
13 | many | TRBJ1-2 | . | TRBV20-1 | CSATGPLNYGYTF | TGCAGTGCAACGGGACCGCTGAACTATGGCTACACCTTC
15 | . | TRBJ2-2 | TRBD1 | TRBV28 | CASSFHTGEPGELFF | TGTGCCAGCAGTTTCCACACAGGGGAGCCCGGGGAGCTGTTTTTT
15 | many | TRBJ2-1 | . | TRBV24-1 | CATSAPRRSYNEQFF | TGTGCCACCAGTGCGCCCAGAAGATCCTACAATGAGCAGTTCTTC
13 | . | TRBJ2-1 | TRBD2 | TRBV12-3/TRBV12-4 | CASRRLAGGEQFF | TGTGCCAGCAGACGCCTAGCGGGTGGGGAGCAGTTCTTC
15 | many | TRBJ2-5 | . | TRBV11-2 | CASSSGTNFQETQYF | TGTGCCAGCAGCTCAGGGACCAATTTCCAAGAGACCCAGTACTTC
17 | . | TRBJ2-2 | TRBD2 | TRBV7-3 | CASSLASGRASTGELFF | TGTGCCAGCAGCCTCGCTAGCGGGAGGGCCAGCACCGGGGAGCTGTTTTTT
18 | . | TRBJ2-1 | . | TRBV3-1 | CASSLAGKPGPTYNEQFF | TGTGCCAGCAGCCTTGCAGGGAAACCAGGGCCAACCTACAATGAGCAGTTCTTC